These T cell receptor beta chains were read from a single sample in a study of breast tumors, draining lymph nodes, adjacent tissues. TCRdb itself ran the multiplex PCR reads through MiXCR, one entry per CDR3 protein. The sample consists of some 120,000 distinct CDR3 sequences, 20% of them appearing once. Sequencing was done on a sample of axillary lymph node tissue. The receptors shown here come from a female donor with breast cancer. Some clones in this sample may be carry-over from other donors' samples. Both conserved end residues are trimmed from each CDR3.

CDR3 protein: ASSVEKAGWEQF; J gene: TRBJ2-1; V gene: TRBV9
CDR3 protein: ASSLDSYSYEQY; J gene: TRBJ2-7; V gene: TRBV5-1
CDR3 protein: ASSQDRRGFSSYEQY; J gene: TRBJ2-7; V gene: TRBV4-2
CDR3 protein: ASSTPGLTPLH; J gene: TRBJ1-6; V gene: TRBV9
CDR3 protein: ASRSDRGRGYT; J gene: TRBJ1-2; V gene: TRBV6-1
CDR3 protein: ASSLTQRLSGNTIC; J gene: TRBJ1-3; V gene: TRBV27
CDR3 protein: ASSSRTGRQETRY; J gene: TRBJ2-5; V gene: TRBV27
CDR3 protein: ASSRGQAETQY; J gene: TRBJ2-5; V gene: TRBV7-2
CDR3 protein: ASSFTGNPRYEQY; J gene: TRBJ2-7; V gene: TRBV9
CDR3 protein: ASSPSHGDTGELF; J gene: TRBJ2-2; V gene: TRBV7-2
CDR3 protein: ASRPGGGRQETQY; J gene: TRBJ2-5; V gene: TRBV19
CDR3 protein: ASSPLAGGQETQY; J gene: TRBJ2-5; V gene: TRBV5-5
CDR3 protein: ASSPWSRDLKETQY; J gene: TRBJ2-5; V gene: TRBV5-6
CDR3 protein: ASSPRRGYEQF; J gene: TRBJ2-1; V gene: TRBV18
CDR3 protein: ASSLSGYSPLH; J gene: TRBJ1-6; V gene: TRBV11-2
CDR3 protein: ASSQETKF; J gene: TRBJ2-1; V gene: TRBV25-1
CDR3 protein: ASSLRLRVRGTSGSLVETQY; J gene: TRBJ2-5; V gene: TRBV11-2
CDR3 protein: ASSLLTGLTDTQH; J gene: TRBJ2-3; V gene: TRBV5-1
CDR3 protein: ASVSGVQETQY; J gene: TRBJ2-5; V gene: TRBV6-1
CDR3 protein: ASSLTGGISYNEQF; J gene: TRBJ2-1; V gene: TRBV7-3
CDR3 protein: ASSPGGTASYEQY; J gene: TRBJ2-7; V gene: TRBV6-1
CDR3 protein: SARSGTASLSPLH; J gene: TRBJ1-6; V gene: TRBV20-1
CDR3 protein: ASSWDRANSPLH; J gene: TRBJ1-6; V gene: TRBV5-6
CDR3 protein: ASSQDPSRLAKNIQY; J gene: TRBJ2-4; V gene: TRBV3-1
CDR3 protein: ASSPGQGALNEQF; J gene: TRBJ2-1; V gene: TRBV4-1
CDR3 protein: RARDLAGGPSTGELF; J gene: TRBJ2-2; V gene: TRBV20-1
CDR3 protein: ASSLEGGLDTQY; J gene: TRBJ2-3; V gene: TRBV27
CDR3 protein: ASSSGSQGFDGYT; J gene: TRBJ1-2; V gene: TRBV2
CDR3 protein: ASKGQRVTDTQY; J gene: TRBJ2-3; V gene: TRBV6-1
CDR3 protein: ASSPADRRYNEQF; J gene: TRBJ2-1; V gene: TRBV2
CDR3 protein: ASSSTPMVANEQF; J gene: TRBJ2-1; V gene: TRBV6-5
CDR3 protein: SAGTGIIQETQY; J gene: TRBJ2-5; V gene: TRBV20-1
CDR3 protein: SVEATVSETQY; J gene: TRBJ2-5; V gene: TRBV29-1
CDR3 protein: ASSQLVGVAYEQY; J gene: TRBJ2-7; V gene: TRBV3-1
CDR3 protein: SARDLGLAGVTGTQY; J gene: TRBJ2-3; V gene: TRBV20-1
CDR3 protein: ASSLDSEQY; J gene: TRBJ2-7; V gene: TRBV5-6
CDR3 protein: AISESKAGGPSDTQY; J gene: TRBJ2-3; V gene: TRBV10-3
CDR3 protein: ASSKPRARTEAF; J gene: TRBJ1-1; V gene: TRBV7-2
CDR3 protein: ASSRGAGGRNEQF; J gene: TRBJ2-1; V gene: TRBV3-1
CDR3 protein: ASSDETSGRFTGELF; J gene: TRBJ2-2; V gene: TRBV2
CDR3 protein: ASSLKPGTGESSGNTIY; J gene: TRBJ1-3; V gene: TRBV7-9
CDR3 protein: ASSDQARLNQPQH; J gene: TRBJ1-5; V gene: TRBV2
CDR3 protein: ASSFGQGSNEKLF; J gene: TRBJ1-4; V gene: TRBV28
CDR3 protein: ASSNPGTGAYGYT; J gene: TRBJ1-2; V gene: TRBV12-3/TRBV12-4
CDR3 protein: ASSPFREVSNEQY; J gene: TRBJ2-7; V gene: TRBV7-3
CDR3 protein: ASSQRPSGSTDTQY; J gene: TRBJ2-3; V gene: TRBV4-1
CDR3 protein: ASSLGSSMSYEQY; J gene: TRBJ2-7; V gene: TRBV5-1
CDR3 protein: ASSQLRRQPQH; J gene: TRBJ1-5; V gene: TRBV3-1
CDR3 protein: AWMGGSYGYT; J gene: TRBJ1-2; V gene: TRBV30
CDR3 protein: ASRVYLADAPEQF; J gene: TRBJ2-1; V gene: TRBV5-1
CDR3 protein: ASSLTPRGTGELF; J gene: TRBJ2-2; V gene: TRBV7-2
CDR3 protein: ATSDPGTGPDGYT; J gene: TRBJ1-2; V gene: TRBV24-1
CDR3 protein: ASRRSGNTIY; J gene: TRBJ1-3; V gene: TRBV19